Presented here are 12 T cell receptor beta chains from one specimen sequenced in a study of T cell responses to AZD1222 COVID-19 vaccine. Data came from immunoSEQ multiplex PCR; TCRdb stores just in-frame clones and leaves some out. The top ten clones hold roughly a sixth of a sample with around 50,000 clones, approximately 84% of them seen once. The sequencing used peripheral blood, collected on day 0 of AZD1222 vaccination. These receptors came from an adult in good health.

V is TRBV4-3 and J is TRBJ2-3; TRBD2 matches 15 bases. The CDR3 extends over 20 amino acids. The trim removed 0 bases at V and 0 bases at J, leaving 7 bases unmatched. CDR1 LGHNA and CDR2 YSLEER come from the germline V gene. The CDR3 region is CASSQDLGLAGGSSTDTQYF. For the CDR3, the DNA is TGCGCCAGCAGCCAAGATTTGGGACTAGCGGGAGGCTCTAGCACAGATACGCAGTATTTT.

The chain couples TRBV6-4 to TRBJ2-7, with TRBD1 matching over 9 bases. J gave up 4 bases and V 4 bases, and 11 bases lay outside the gene matches. The CDR3 loop spans 16 amino acids. Germline lookup yields CDR1 MRHNA and CDR2 SNTAGT. CDR3 sequence reads: CASSGIDRGSEYEQYF. The CDR3 DNA is TGTGCCAGCAGTGGAATTGACAGGGGGTCCGAATACGAGCAGTACTTC.

CDR3 sequence: CASSVGAGSGELFF. In DNA form, the CDR3 reads TGTGCCAGCAGCGTAGGAGCGGGGTCCGGGGAGCTGTTTTTT. This chain connects TRBV9 to TRBJ2-2, with TRBD2 matching 7 bases. CDR1 and CDR2 (germline): SGDLS, YYNGEE. The CDR3 is 14 residues long. The V gene end was trimmed by 0 bases and the J gene end by 6 bases; junction bases not matched to a gene: 2.

The chain couples TRBV9 to TRBJ1-3; perhaps TRBD1 as D (5 bases). This CDR3 has 15 amino acids. V lost 6 bases, J lost 0 bases, and 13 bases lay in between. CDR1 and CDR2 from the germline V gene are SGDLS and YYNGEE. The CDR3 DNA sequence: TGTGCCAGCACTCCGGGACGCAGCTCTGGAAACACCATATATTTT. Its translation: CASTPGRSSGNTIYF.

The chain's CDR3 is CASSLRGQGNSPLHF. CDR3 in DNA: TGTGCCAGCAGCCTGCGGGGACAGGGGAATTCACCCCTCCACTTT. This chain joins TRBV3-1 (or the pseudogene TRBV3-2) and TRBJ1-6, with 10 bases lining up with TRBD1. The germline V gene encodes CDR1 LGHDT and CDR2 YNNKEL (reference sequence). The CDR3 sequence is 15 residues long. J gave up 7 bases and V 4 bases, and 4 bases lay outside the gene matches.

This clone showed up just a few times. The rearrangement uses TRBV5-4 and TRBJ2-3; weak D call: TRBD2 (7 bases). V was clipped by 4 bases and J by 3 bases, with 18 bases between them. The CDR3 has 16 amino acids. Germline CDR1 SGHNT, CDR2 YYREEE (reference sequence). Here the CDR3 reads CASSRGGRGATDTQYF. CDR3 DNA: TGTGCCAGCAGCCGCGGTGGCCGGGGGGCGACAGATACGCAGTATTTT.

The chain joins TRBV5-4 to TRBJ2-2; unclear D gene. Germline-derived CDR1 and CDR2 are SGHNT and YYREEE (reference sequence). V was trimmed by 3 bases and J by 2 bases, leaving 11 bases between them. The CDR3 length is 15 residues. The CDR3 bases are TGTGCCAGCAGCTCCGGGTCGGATAACACCGGGGAGCTGTTTTTT. This encodes CASSSGSDNTGELFF.

V and J are TRBV9 and TRBJ1-3; D call uncertain. Germline CDR1 SGDLS, CDR2 YYNGEE. V was cut by 4 bases and J by 0 bases, with 11 bases left in between. This CDR3 region has 15 residues. The CDR3 region has the DNA TGTGCCAGCAGCCTCGCACCCCGCTCTGGAAACACCATATATTTT. It encodes CASSLAPRSGNTIYF.

The rearrangement uses TRBV7-9 and TRBJ2-2; 9 bases line up with TRBD1. Germline CDR1 and CDR2: SEHNR and FQNEAQ (reference sequence). With V trimmed by 4 bases and J by 6 bases, 9 bases remained unmatched. CDR3 size: 16 residues. CDR3 region: CASSSTGQGDPGELFF. In DNA form, the CDR3 reads TGTGCCAGCAGCTCGACGGGACAGGGTGATCCCGGGGAGCTGTTTTTT.

This clone has just a few counts. This sequence joins TRBV28 and TRBJ2-7; 7 bases align to TRBD2. This CDR3 has 15 residues. The V gene end was trimmed by 7 bases and the J gene end by 5 bases; junction bases not matched to a gene: 14. The germline V gene encodes CDR1 MDHEN and CDR2 SYDVKM. CDR3 sequence (DNA): TGTGCCAGCACCCCCTTTACGGGAGGCATAGACGAGCAGTACTTC. Translated, it gives CASTPFTGGIDEQYF.

In its sample, this clone was seen once. The J gene is TRBJ2-7, the V gene TRBV5-6; D call uncertain. Germline CDR1 SGHDT, CDR2 YYEEEE. The CDR3 covers 13 residues. V dropped 1 base and J dropped 3 bases, with 8 bases sitting between them. The CDR3 DNA reads TGTGCCAGCAGCTTGTTTCCGGGCTACGAGCAGTACTTC. Translation gives CASSLFPGYEQYF.

The chain joins TRBV7-2 to TRBJ1-2; D not resolved. This CDR3 spans 15 amino acids. With 0 bases removed from V and 4 bases from J, the gap between germline ends came to 12 bases. CDR1 and CDR2 (germline): SGHTA, FQGNSA. CDR3 protein: CASSLAPDNTYGYTF. DNA for the CDR3: TGTGCCAGCAGCTTAGCCCCCGACAATACCTATGGCTACACCTTC.